This T cell receptor beta chain was identified in a study of vaccination and CD4 T cells after COVID-19. Treatment of the sample: approximately 9-day PBMC culture with coronavirus spike peptide pools or control peptides (ViraFEST assay). Peptide pool stimulation in ViraFEST expanded antigen-specific T cells, whose TCRs were then sequenced. In this cohort, PCR tests turned positive between March and December 2020, predating US Alpha, Beta and Delta variants. The CDR3 is 15 amino acids. V dropped 2 bases and J dropped 2 bases, with 12 bases sitting between them. The germline CDR1 and CDR2 sequences are MNHEY and SMNVEV (reference sequence). About this clonotype: Its antigen is unknown.

Cultured CD4+ T-cell DNA underwent Oncomine TCR Beta short-read sequencing. Using its own MiXCR run on the PCR reads, TCRdb lists one record per CDR3 protein. The repertoire holds approximately 20,000 distinct CDR3 sequences, with more than 40% as singletons. The J gene is TRBJ1-2, the V gene TRBV27; D call uncertain. The sample consisted of CD4+ T cells from blood, cultured in vitro, taken before SARS-CoV-2 vaccination. The TCR comes from a human donor who had recovered from COVID-19. DNA of the CDR3: TGTGCCAGCAGTTTAATGCCCGTAGGGAACTATGGCTACACCTTC. This codes for CASSLMPVGNYGYTF.